What follows describes a single T cell receptor (beta chain). This sample stems from a study of blood T cell repertoires in COVID-19. Study details: PBMCs, B-cell-depleted T cells, or T cells provided the cDNA or gDNA that made up the material.

Produced via immunoSEQ multiplex PCR; TCRdb's table is partial and in-frame only. The top ten clones hold roughly 2.1% of a sample with approximately 140,000 clones, 85% to 90% of them seen once. The receptor comes from a man in his sixties or seventies with active COVID-19. The specimen was peripheral blood.

CDR3 amino acids: CASSHADREETQYF. Here the CDR3 DNA reads TGTGCCAGCAGCCATGCGGACAGGGAGGAGACCCAGTACTTC. V usage is TRBV3-1 (or the pseudogene TRBV3-2) and J usage is TRBJ2-5; 8 bases agree with TRBD1. V shed 3 bases and J 5 bases; nucleotides not matched to a gene: 5. The CDR3 spans 14 residues. Germline CDR1 is LGHDT and CDR2 is YNNKEL (reference sequence).